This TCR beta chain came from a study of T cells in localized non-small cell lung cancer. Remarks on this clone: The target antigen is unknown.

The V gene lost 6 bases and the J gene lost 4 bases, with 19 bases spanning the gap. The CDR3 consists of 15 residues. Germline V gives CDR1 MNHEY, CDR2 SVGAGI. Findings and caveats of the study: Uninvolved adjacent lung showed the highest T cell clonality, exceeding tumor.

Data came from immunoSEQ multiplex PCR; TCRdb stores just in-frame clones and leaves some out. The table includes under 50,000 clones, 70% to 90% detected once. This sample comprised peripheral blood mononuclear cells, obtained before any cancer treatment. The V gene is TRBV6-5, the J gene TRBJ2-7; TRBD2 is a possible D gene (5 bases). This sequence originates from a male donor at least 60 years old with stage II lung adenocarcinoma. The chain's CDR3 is CASRTLRDVRYEQYF. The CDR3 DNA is TGTGCCAGCAGGACCCTTCGGGATGTTCGTTACGAGCAGTACTTC.